Below, 28 T cell receptor beta chains from the same sample are listed, as sequenced in a study of blood T cell repertoires in COVID-19. The method was immunoSEQ multiplex PCR; TCRdb's version includes in-frame clones alone and lacks a portion of them. The repertoire holds about 280,000 clones, with 85% to 90% as singletons. The sequenced sample consisted of PBMCs or T cells enriched from blood (not recorded which). These receptor sequences come from a woman younger than 45 with acute COVID-19.

This chain connects TRBV29-1 to TRBJ2-1; 10 bases align to TRBD2. The germline CDR1 and CDR2 sequences are SQVTM and ANQGSEA. This CDR3 is 14 amino acids long. With 7 bases clipped from V and 8 bases from J, the junction kept 11 bases outside the gene matches. As DNA, the CDR3 is TGCAGCGCCGCGGGAAGCGGGAGGGCCTATGAGCAGTTCTTC. Amino acids: CSAAGSGRAYEQFF.

This clone was detected many times. This chain joins TRBV13 and TRBJ2-7; tentative D call: TRBD1 (5 bases). Germline assignment: CDR1 PRHDT and CDR2 FYEKMQ (reference sequence). The CDR3 totals 13 residues. V was trimmed by 8 bases and J by 7 bases, leaving 18 bases between them. The CDR3 bases are TGTGCCAGCTCCTTGACAGCCGGCGAAGAGCAGTACTTC. Encoded protein: CASSLTAGEEQYF.

CDR3 in amino acids: CASSLSMAGGPTDTQYF. The CDR3 DNA is TGTGCCAGCAGTTTATCGATGGCGGGAGGGCCCACAGATACGCAGTATTTT. The gene calls are TRBV27 and TRBJ2-3; 9 positions match TRBD2. Looked up from germline, CDR1 is MNHEY and CDR2 is SMNVEV (reference sequence). V was clipped by 0 bases and J by 2 bases; unmatched bases: 6. The CDR3 runs to 17 residues.

The genes are TRBV25-1 and TRBJ2-1, with TRBD2 identical over 8 bases. V lost 11 bases and J lost 8; bases outside the gene matches: 17. This CDR3 is 15 amino acids long. Germline V gene lookup returns CDR1 MGHDK and CDR2 SYGVNS. The CDR3 DNA follows: TGTGCCCGCCCACTAGCGGCCCTTCCATTATATGAGCAGTTCTTC. Encoded protein: CARPLAALPLYEQFF.

Regarding this clone: The sample contains more than one DNA sequence encoding this CDR3. V is TRBV29-1 and J is TRBJ2-1; 8 bases line up with TRBD1. This CDR3 contains 14 residues. V trimming: 4 bases; J trimming: 3 bases; junction bases outside the gene matches: 5. Germline CDR1 and CDR2: SQVTM and ANQGSEA. CDR3 coding DNA: TGCAGCGTTGTGCGGACAGGGAGCTACAATGAGCAGTTCTTC. Translated: CSVVRTGSYNEQFF.

The chain couples TRBV6-2 or TRBV6-3 to TRBJ2-7, with D possibly TRBD2 on 5 matching bases. The germline V gene encodes CDR1 MNHEY and CDR2 SVGEGT. CDR3 length: 16 residues. V lost 4 bases to trimming and J lost 3 bases, with 19 bases between them. The chain's CDR3 is CASSSLRSDFGYEQYF. As DNA, the CDR3 is TGTGCCAGCAGTTCCCTTAGATCGGACTTCGGCTACGAGCAGTACTTC.

This chain links TRBV6-5 with TRBJ2-2; D unclear. Germline loops: CDR1 MNHEY, CDR2 SVGAGI. This CDR3 has 15 residues. V dropped 0 bases and J dropped 3 bases, with 8 bases sitting between them. The CDR3 here is CASSYSPSYTGELFF. The CDR3 region has the DNA TGTGCCAGCAGTTACTCCCCCTCGTACACCGGGGAGCTGTTTTTT.

This chain's CDR3 is CASSEGGPSYEQYF. CDR3 bases: TGTGCCAGCAGTGAGGGAGGCCCTTCCTACGAGCAGTACTTC. J is TRBJ2-7 and V is TRBV6-1; possible D gene TRBD2, 6 bases. This CDR3 is 14 amino acids long. V was shortened by 3 bases and J by 1 base, with 10 bases between the two germline ends. Germline values: CDR1 MNHNS, CDR2 SASEGT.

The V gene is TRBV3-1 (or the pseudogene TRBV3-2), the J gene TRBJ1-2; D is ambiguous. With 0 bases removed from V and 5 bases from J, the gap between germline ends came to 10 bases. The CDR3 has 14 amino acids. CDR1 LGHDT and CDR2 YNNKEL come from the germline V gene (reference sequence). DNA for the CDR3: TGTGCCAGCAGCCAAGAACAGATGAGATATGGCTACACCTTC. It codes for CASSQEQMRYGYTF.

The chain is built from TRBV18 and TRBJ1-5; no clear D. In germline, CDR1 is KGHSH, CDR2 LQKENI. The CDR3 runs to 16 residues. Trimming cost V 0 bases and J 7 bases, with 16 bases left between them. CDR3 DNA: TGTGCCAGCTCACCACCGAGGTCCACGGGGATCCAGCCCCAGCATTTT. It is translated as CASSPPRSTGIQPQHF.

The J gene is TRBJ2-5, the V gene TRBV4-1; D may be TRBD1 (6 bases). The CDR3 is made up of 16 amino acids. Trimming left V 0 bases short and J 4 bases short, with 15 bases between. Germline V gene lookup returns CDR1 MGHRA and CDR2 YSYEKL. CDR3 region: CASSQETGLVRETQYF. In DNA form, the CDR3 reads TGCGCCAGCAGCCAAGAAACAGGGCTAGTGCGAGAGACCCAGTACTTC.

V usage is TRBV5-6 and J usage is TRBJ1-1; TRBD1 is a possible D gene (5 bases). The length of the CDR3 is 14 residues. V lost 4 bases, J lost 0 bases, and 10 bases lay in between. Germline V gene data show CDR1 as SGHDT and CDR2 as YYEEEE. The chain's CDR3 is CASSAQGLNTEAFF. The CDR3 coding sequence is TGTGCCAGCAGCGCGCAGGGTTTGAACACTGAAGCTTTCTTT.

V usage is TRBV27 and J usage is TRBJ1-6; possibly TRBD1 for D (6 bases). The germline V gene has CDR1 MNHEY and CDR2 SMNVEV (reference sequence). The germline V and J ends were trimmed by 6 bases and 9 bases, with 18 bases remaining between them. The CDR3 totals 15 residues. The CDR3, as DNA: TGTGCCAGCAGATTCGGGGGGGACAACTCTTCACCCCTCCACTTT. Translated: CASRFGGDNSSPLHF.

The V call is TRBV7-6, the J call TRBJ2-7, with 8 bases lining up with TRBD1. This CDR3 is built from 16 residues. The germline V gene has CDR1 SGHVS and CDR2 FNYEAQ. The ends lost 1 base at V and 5 bases at J; junction bases unmatched: 10. The CDR3 nucleotides are TGTGCCAGCAGCTTAGTGGAGACAGGGGCGAAAGACGAGCAGTACTTC. It translates to CASSLVETGAKDEQYF.

J is TRBJ2-1 and V is TRBV29-1, with 11 bases identical to TRBD2. Germline CDR1 reads SQVTM; CDR2 reads ANQGSEA. The CDR3 has 15 amino acids. The V gene end was trimmed by 3 bases and the J gene end by 0 bases; junction bases not matched to a gene: 1. The CDR3 loop reads CSVEGLAVSYNEQFF. The CDR3 DNA reads as TGCAGCGTTGAGGGACTAGCGGTCTCCTACAATGAGCAGTTCTTC.

The chain joins TRBV9 to TRBJ2-7, with a weak D call TRBD1 (6 bases). Germline V gene data show CDR1 as SGDLS and CDR2 as YYNGEE. V was trimmed by 0 bases and J by 0 bases, leaving 10 bases between them. This CDR3 is built from 15 residues. The CDR3 protein is CASSVGQGHSYEQYF. The CDR3 region has the DNA TGTGCCAGCAGCGTAGGTCAGGGACACTCCTACGAGCAGTACTTC. Filled out from reference TRBV9 and TRBJ2-7, the complete variable domain reads DSGVTQTPKHLITATGQRVTLRCSPRSGDLSVYWYQQSLDQGLQFLIQYYNGEERAKGNILERFSAQQFPDLHSELNLSSLELGDSALYFCASSVGQGHSYEQYFGPGTRLTVT.

The V gene is TRBV7-2, the J gene TRBJ2-7; perhaps TRBD1 as D (6 bases). This CDR3 contains 14 residues. V lost 1 base and J lost 4, with 11 bases in between. Germline CDR1 and CDR2: SGHTA and FQGNSA. In DNA form, the CDR3 reads TGTGCCAGCAGCTTAGATTACAGGGAATACGAGCAGTACTTC. It translates to CASSLDYREYEQYF.

The chain has TRBV7-6 and TRBJ2-3; 8 bases line up with TRBD2. CDR3 size: 16 residues. The germline CDR1 and CDR2 sequences are SGHVS and FNYEAQ. V was pared by 4 bases and J by 0 bases, with 6 bases of the junction left unmatched. The CDR3 bases are TGTGCCAGCAGCTCCCGCGCTAGCGGGAGCACAGATACGCAGTATTTT. The encoded protein is CASSSRASGSTDTQYF.

The chain joins TRBV7-3 to TRBJ2-3, with 7 bases identical to TRBD1. Germline CDR1 reads SGHTA; CDR2 reads FQGTGA. The CDR3 extends over 15 amino acids. V trimming: 9 bases; J trimming: 5 bases; junction bases outside the gene matches: 14. Here the CDR3 DNA reads TGTGCCAGTGGGCTAAACAGGGGTCAGGGAGATACGCAGTATTTT. It is translated as CASGLNRGQGDTQYF.

This chain connects TRBV10-3 to TRBJ2-1; 10 bases agree with TRBD2. From germline, CDR1 is ENHRY and CDR2 SYGVKD. The V segment lost 6 bases and the J segment 6 bases; nucleotides outside the gene matches: 5. This CDR3 has 14 residues. The CDR3 here is CAIRLAGVLNEQFF. As DNA, the CDR3 is TGTGCCATCAGGCTAGCGGGAGTTCTCAATGAGCAGTTCTTC.

This chain links TRBV4-1 with TRBJ1-5, with D tentatively TRBD1 (6 bases). This CDR3 contains 16 residues. Trimming stripped 0 bases from V and 6 bases from J, with 15 bases between. CDR1 MGHRA and CDR2 YSYEKL come from the germline V gene. CDR3 bases: TGCGCCAGCAGCCAAGAGTTAGCGGGGGCGGTTCAGCCCCAGCATTTT. Its translation is CASSQELAGAVQPQHF.

This sequence joins TRBV7-9 and TRBJ2-7; D gene uncertain. The V end lost 5 bases, the J end lost 0 bases, and 14 bases lay between the germline ends. CDR1 is SEHNR, CDR2 FQNEAQ, per germline (reference sequence). The CDR3 sequence is 15 residues long. The CDR3 nucleotides are TGTGCCAGCAGCCCCCTCGGGTATACCTCCTACGAGCAGTACTTC. Translating it yields CASSPLGYTSYEQYF.

The gene calls are TRBV7-2 and TRBJ2-3, with 12 bases identical to TRBD2. Germline CDR1 and CDR2: SGHTA and FQGNSA. CDR3 length equals 16 residues. V shed 0 bases, J shed 7 bases, and the junction held 5 bases outside the gene matches. CDR3: CASSLAELAGGYTQYF. CDR3 in DNA: TGTGCCAGCAGCTTAGCGGAGCTAGCGGGAGGGTATACGCAGTATTTT.

The V call is TRBV10-3, the J call TRBJ2-3; 8 positions match TRBD2. From germline, CDR1 is ENHRY and CDR2 SYGVKD. The CDR3 consists of 15 residues. The junction had 10 bases not matched to a gene; V was cut back by 6 bases and J by 5 bases. The CDR3, as DNA: TGTGCCATCAGCAGTCGGCGGGAGGTTGAAGATACGCAGTATTTT. Amino acid sequence: CAISSRREVEDTQYF.

The chain combines TRBV6-5 with TRBJ2-7; 9 bases are shared with TRBD2. The length of the CDR3 is 16 residues. Trimming at V came to 4 bases and at J to 9 bases, leaving 16 bases not matched to a gene. Germline CDR1 is MNHEY and CDR2 is SVGAGI. In DNA, the CDR3 is TGTGCCAGCAGTTCCCTCCGGGACACGAATAGCGGGGGGCAGTACTTC. Residues: CASSSLRDTNSGGQYF.

The V gene is TRBV5-1, the J gene TRBJ2-3, with 8 bases fitting TRBD1. CDR1 is SGHRS and CDR2 is YFSETQ in the germline V gene. V was clipped by 1 base and J by 6 bases; unmatched bases: 7. The CDR3 contains 15 residues. The CDR3 sequence is CASSLTTGEGDTQYF. CDR3 sequence (DNA): TGCGCCAGCAGCTTGACGACAGGGGAAGGGGATACGCAGTATTTT.

This clone was counted once. The chain is built from TRBV28 and TRBJ2-7; D may be TRBD1 (5 bases). The ends were cut back, 1 base at V and 3 bases at J, with 13 bases in the middle. Germline V gene data show CDR1 as MDHEN and CDR2 as SYDVKM. This CDR3 is 15 amino acids long. The CDR3 DNA reads TGTGCCAGCAGTTTATCCTCTGCAGGGAACTACGAGCAGTACTTC. It specifies CASSLSSAGNYEQYF.

V gene TRBV7-8 combines with J gene TRBJ2-7; no firm D call. The length of the CDR3 is 15 residues. Trimming pared 1 base from V and 5 bases from J, leaving 15 bases between. The germline V gene encodes CDR1 SGHVS and CDR2 FQNEAQ. The CDR3 sequence: CASSLVLAAWNEQYF. The CDR3 DNA reads TGTGCCAGCAGCTTAGTCCTTGCGGCCTGGAACGAGCAGTACTTC.